This TCR beta chain emerged from a study of cytomegalovirus exposure and HLA in healthy donors. Germline CDR1 and CDR2: GTSNPN and SVGIG (reference sequence). The CDR3 has 13 residues. Of note for this clone: One junction end does not reproduce the germline sequence, and a read error may be involved.

PCR was performed using 60 Vbeta and 13 Jbeta primers. Per the original methods: A follow-up analysis tallied about 80 million unique TCR beta chains, some 11 million shared. Using immunoSEQ multiplex PCR, the repertoire was profiled, and TCRdb retains in-frame clones only, with some absent. V, J and clone size are taken as reported in that table, and D and trimming were inferred from the DNA itself. The repertoire has some 150,000 clones, around 84% of them found once; the top ten carry around 2.9%. This sequence joins TRBV30 and TRBJ2-7, with D tentatively TRBD1 (7 bases). The receptor was isolated from a man aged 40-55 years in good health and CMV-seropositive. What was sequenced was PBMCs. This CDR3 is CARRGPDSYEQYF. CDR3 nucleotides: TGTGCCCGGAGGGGGCCGGACTCCTACGAGCAGTACTTC.